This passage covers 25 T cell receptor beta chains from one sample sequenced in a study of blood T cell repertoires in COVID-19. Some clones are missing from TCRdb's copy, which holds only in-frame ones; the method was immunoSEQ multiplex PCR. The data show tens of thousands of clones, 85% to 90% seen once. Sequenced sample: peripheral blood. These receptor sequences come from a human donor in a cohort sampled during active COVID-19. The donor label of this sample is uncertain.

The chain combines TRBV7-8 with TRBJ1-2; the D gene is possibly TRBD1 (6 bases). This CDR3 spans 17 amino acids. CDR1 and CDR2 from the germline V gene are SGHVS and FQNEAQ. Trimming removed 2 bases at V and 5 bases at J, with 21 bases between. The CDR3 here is CASSLNTGMTLGYGYTF. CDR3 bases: TGTGCCAGCAGCTTAAATACAGGGATGACTTTGGGGTATGGCTACACCTTC. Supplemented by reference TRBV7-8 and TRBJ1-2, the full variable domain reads GAGVSQSPRYKVAKRGQDVALRCDPISGHVSLFWYQQALGQGPEFLTYFQNEAQLDKSGLPSDRFFAERPEGSVSTLKIQRTQQEDSAVYLCASSLNTGMTLGYGYTFGSGTRLTVV.

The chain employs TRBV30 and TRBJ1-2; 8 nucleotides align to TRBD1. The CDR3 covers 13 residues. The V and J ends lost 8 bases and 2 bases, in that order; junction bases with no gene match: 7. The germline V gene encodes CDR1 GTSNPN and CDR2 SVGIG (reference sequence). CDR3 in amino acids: CAARDRTNYGYTF. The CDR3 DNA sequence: TGTGCCGCCCGGGACAGGACAAACTATGGCTACACCTTC.

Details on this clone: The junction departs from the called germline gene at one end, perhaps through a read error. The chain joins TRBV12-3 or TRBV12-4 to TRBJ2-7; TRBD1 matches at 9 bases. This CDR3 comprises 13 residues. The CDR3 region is CASSQRRQGDQHF. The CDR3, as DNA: TGTGCCAGCAGTCAGAGACGACAGGGGGATCAGCACTTC.

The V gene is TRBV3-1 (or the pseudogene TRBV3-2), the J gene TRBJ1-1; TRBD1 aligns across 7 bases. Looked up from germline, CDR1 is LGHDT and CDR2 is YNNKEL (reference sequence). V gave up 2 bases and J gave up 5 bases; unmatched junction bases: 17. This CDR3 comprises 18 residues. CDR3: CASSQKAPIGRGLTEAFF. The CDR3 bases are TGTGCCAGCAGCCAAAAAGCCCCCATAGGCAGGGGGTTAACTGAAGCTTTCTTT.

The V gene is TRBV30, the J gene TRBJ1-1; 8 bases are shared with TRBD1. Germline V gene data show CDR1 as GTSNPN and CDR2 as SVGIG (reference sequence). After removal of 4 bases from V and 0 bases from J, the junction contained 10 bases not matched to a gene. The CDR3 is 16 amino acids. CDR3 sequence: CAWTAGTGKMNTEAFF. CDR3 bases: TGTGCCTGGACCGCCGGGACAGGCAAAATGAACACTGAAGCTTTCTTT.

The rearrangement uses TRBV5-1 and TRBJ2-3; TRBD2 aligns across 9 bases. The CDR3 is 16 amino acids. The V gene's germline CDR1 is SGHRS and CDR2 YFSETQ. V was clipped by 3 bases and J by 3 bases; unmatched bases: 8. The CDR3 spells CASSSSGLAGTDTQYF. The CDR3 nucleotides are TGCGCCAGCAGCTCCTCGGGACTAGCCGGGACAGATACGCAGTATTTT. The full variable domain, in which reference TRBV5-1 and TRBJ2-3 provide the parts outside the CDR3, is KAGVTQTPRYLIKTRGQQVTLSCSPISGHRSVSWYQQTPGQGLQFLFEYFSETQRNKGNFPGRFSGRQFSNSRSEMNVSTLELGDSALYLCASSSSGLAGTDTQYFGPGTRLTVL.

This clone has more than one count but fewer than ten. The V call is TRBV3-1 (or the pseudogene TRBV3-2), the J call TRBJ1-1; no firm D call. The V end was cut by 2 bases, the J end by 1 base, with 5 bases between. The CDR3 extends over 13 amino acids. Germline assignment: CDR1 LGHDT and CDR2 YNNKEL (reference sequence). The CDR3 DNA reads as TGTGCCAGCAGCCAATCAGAGAACACTGAAGCTTTCTTT. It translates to CASSQSENTEAFF.

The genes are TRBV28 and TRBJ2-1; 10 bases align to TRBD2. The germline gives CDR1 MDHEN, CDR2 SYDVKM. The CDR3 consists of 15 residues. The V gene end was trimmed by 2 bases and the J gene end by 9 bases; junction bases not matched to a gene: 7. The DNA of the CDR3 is TGTGCCAGCAGTTTAGGTTCTAGCGGGAGACCTGAGCAGTTCTTC. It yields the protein CASSLGSSGRPEQFF.

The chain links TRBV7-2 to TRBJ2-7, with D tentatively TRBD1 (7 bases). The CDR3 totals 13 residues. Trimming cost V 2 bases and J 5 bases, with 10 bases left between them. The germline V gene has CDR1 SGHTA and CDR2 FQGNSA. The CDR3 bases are TGTGCCAGCAGCTTAACCAGGGGGGACGAGCAGTACTTC. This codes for CASSLTRGDEQYF.

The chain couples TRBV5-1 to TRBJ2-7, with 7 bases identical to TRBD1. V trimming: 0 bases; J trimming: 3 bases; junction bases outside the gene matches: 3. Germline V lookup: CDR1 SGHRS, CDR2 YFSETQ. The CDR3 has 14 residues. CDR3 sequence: CASSLGSGGYEQYF. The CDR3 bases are TGCGCCAGCAGCTTGGGCTCAGGGGGCTACGAGCAGTACTTC. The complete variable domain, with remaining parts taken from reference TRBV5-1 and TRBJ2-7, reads KAGVTQTPRYLIKTRGQQVTLSCSPISGHRSVSWYQQTPGQGLQFLFEYFSETQRNKGNFPGRFSGRQFSNSRSEMNVSTLELGDSALYLCASSLGSGGYEQYFGPGTRLTVT.

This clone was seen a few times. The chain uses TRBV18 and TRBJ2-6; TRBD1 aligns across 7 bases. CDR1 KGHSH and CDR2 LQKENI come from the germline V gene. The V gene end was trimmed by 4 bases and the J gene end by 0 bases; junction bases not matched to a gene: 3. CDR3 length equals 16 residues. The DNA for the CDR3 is TGTGCCAGCTCACGGGACAGCGCCTCTGGGGCCAACGTCCTGACTTTC. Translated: CASSRDSASGANVLTF.

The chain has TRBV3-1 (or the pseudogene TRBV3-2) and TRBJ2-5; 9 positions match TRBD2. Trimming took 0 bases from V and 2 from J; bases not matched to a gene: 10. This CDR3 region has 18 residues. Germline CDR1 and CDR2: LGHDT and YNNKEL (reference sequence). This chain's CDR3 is CASSQDWGSGRGQETQYF. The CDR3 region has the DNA TGTGCCAGCAGCCAAGATTGGGGTAGCGGGAGAGGGCAAGAGACCCAGTACTTC.

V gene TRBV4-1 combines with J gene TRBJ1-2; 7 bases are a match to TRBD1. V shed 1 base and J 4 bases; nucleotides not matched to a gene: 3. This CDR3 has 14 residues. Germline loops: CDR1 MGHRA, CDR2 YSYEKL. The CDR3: CASSQGTGPYGYTF. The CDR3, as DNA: TGCGCCAGCAGCCAAGGGACAGGACCCTATGGCTACACCTTC.

CDR3 sequence reads: CASSSRIAGGIYEQYF. In DNA form, the CDR3 reads TGTGCCAGCAGTTCCCGAATAGCGGGAGGGATCTACGAGCAGTACTTC. The chain links TRBV28 to TRBJ2-7; TRBD2 matches at 11 bases. V trimming: 4 bases; J trimming: 3 bases; junction bases outside the gene matches: 8. CDR1 and CDR2 from the germline V gene are MDHEN and SYDVKM. The CDR3 sequence is 16 residues long.

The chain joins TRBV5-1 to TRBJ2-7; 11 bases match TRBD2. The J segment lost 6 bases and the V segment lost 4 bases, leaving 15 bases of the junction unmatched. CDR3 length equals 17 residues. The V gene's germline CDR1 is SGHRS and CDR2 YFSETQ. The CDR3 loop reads CASSRELAGALESEQYF. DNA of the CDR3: TGCGCCAGCAGCCGAGAACTAGCGGGAGCCCTCGAAAGCGAGCAGTACTTC. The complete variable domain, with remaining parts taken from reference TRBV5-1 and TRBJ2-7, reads KAGVTQTPRYLIKTRGQQVTLSCSPISGHRSVSWYQQTPGQGLQFLFEYFSETQRNKGNFPGRFSGRQFSNSRSEMNVSTLELGDSALYLCASSRELAGALESEQYFGPGTRLTVT.

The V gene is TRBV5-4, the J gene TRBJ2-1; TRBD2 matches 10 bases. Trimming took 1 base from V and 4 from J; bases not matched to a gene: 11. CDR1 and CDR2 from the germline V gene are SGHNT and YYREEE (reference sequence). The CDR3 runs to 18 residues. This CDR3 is CASSLRGQREGVYNEQFF. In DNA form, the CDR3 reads TGTGCCAGCAGCTTGAGGGGGCAGCGGGAGGGAGTTTACAATGAGCAGTTCTTC.

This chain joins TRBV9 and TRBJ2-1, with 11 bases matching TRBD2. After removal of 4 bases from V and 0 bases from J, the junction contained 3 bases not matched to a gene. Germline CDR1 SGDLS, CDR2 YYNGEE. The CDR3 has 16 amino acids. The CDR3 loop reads CASSRTSGPSYNEQFF. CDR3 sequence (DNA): TGTGCCAGCAGCCGGACTAGCGGGCCCTCCTACAATGAGCAGTTCTTC.

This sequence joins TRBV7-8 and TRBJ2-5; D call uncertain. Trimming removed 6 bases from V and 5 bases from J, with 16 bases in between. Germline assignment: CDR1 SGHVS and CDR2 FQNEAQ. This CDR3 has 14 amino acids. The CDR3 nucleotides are TGTGCCAGCAGATCCTATACCGCTATGGAGACCCAGTACTTC. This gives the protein CASRSYTAMETQYF.

DNA of the CDR3: TGTGCCAGCAGCTTAGAACGGGGTTTGGTAACAGATACGCAGTATTTT. Its protein is CASSLERGLVTDTQYF. V gene TRBV7-2 combines with J gene TRBJ2-3; D possibly corresponds to TRBD2 (5 bases). This CDR3 comprises 16 residues. V shed 1 base and J shed 3 bases, with 14 bases lying between them. Germline CDR1 SGHTA, CDR2 FQGNSA.

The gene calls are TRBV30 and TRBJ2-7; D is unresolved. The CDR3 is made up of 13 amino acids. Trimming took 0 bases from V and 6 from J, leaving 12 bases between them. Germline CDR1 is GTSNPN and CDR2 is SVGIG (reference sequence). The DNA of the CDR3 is TGTGCCTGGAGTGTCCAGGCACGGCGCGAGCAGTACTTC. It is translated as CAWSVQARREQYF.

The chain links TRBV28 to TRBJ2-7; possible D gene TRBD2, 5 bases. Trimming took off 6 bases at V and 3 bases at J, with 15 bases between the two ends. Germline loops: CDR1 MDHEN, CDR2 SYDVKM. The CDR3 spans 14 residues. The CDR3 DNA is TGTGCCAGCAGGTCGGGCGGGCTTGACTACGAGCAGTACTTC. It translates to CASRSGGLDYEQYF.

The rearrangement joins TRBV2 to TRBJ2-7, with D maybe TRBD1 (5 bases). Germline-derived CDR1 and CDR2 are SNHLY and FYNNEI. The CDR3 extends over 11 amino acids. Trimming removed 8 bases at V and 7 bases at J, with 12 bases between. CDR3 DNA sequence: TGTGCCAGCGGAAGCAGGGTGGAGCAGTACTTC. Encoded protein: CASGSRVEQYF.

The CDR3 loop is CASIRTGGAAFF. DNA for the CDR3: TGTGCCAGCATTAGGACAGGTGGTGCGGCTTTCTTT. The rearrangement joins TRBV25-1 to TRBJ1-1; TRBD1 agrees at 7 bases. V shed 7 bases, J shed 11 bases, and the junction held 10 bases outside the gene matches. Germline-derived CDR1 and CDR2 are MGHDK and SYGVNS. The CDR3 spans 12 residues.

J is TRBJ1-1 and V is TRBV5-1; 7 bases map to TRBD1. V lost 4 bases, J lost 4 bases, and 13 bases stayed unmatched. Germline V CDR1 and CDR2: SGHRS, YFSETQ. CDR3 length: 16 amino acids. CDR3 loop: CASSPTAGTESTEAFF. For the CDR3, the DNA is TGCGCCAGCAGCCCGACCGCCGGGACAGAGAGCACTGAAGCTTTCTTT.

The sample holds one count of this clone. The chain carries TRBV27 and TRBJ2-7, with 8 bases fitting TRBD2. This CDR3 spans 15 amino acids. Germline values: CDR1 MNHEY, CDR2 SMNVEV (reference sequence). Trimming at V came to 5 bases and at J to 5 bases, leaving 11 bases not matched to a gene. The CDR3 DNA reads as TGTGCCAGCAGTCTATGGAGCGGCGGGAGGAACGAGCAGTACTTC. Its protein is CASSLWSGGRNEQYF.